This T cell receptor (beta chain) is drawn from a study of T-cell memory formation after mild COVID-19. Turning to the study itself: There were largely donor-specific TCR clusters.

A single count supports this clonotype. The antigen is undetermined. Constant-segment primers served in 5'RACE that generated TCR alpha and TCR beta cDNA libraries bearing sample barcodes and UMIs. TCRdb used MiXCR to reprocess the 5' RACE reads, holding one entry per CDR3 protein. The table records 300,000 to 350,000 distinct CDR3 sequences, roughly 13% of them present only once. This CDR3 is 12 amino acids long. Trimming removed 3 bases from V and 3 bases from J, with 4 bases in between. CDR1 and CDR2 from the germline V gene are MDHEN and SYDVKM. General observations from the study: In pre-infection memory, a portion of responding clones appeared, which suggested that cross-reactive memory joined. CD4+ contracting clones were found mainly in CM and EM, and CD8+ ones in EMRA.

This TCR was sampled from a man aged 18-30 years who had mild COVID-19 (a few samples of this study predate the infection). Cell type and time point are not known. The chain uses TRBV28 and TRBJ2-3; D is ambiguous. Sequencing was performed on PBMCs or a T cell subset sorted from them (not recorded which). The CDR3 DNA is TGTGCCAGCAGTTTTACGACAGATACGCAGTATTTT. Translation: CASSFTTDTQYF.